Here is one TCR beta chain with its context. Its specificity is unknown. TCRdb's table, derived via immunoSEQ multiplex PCR, lists solely in-frame clones and lacks some. The top ten hold roughly 1.4% of the sample, which has about 130,000 clones, more than 70% seen once. The CDR3 spans 12 residues. Germline values: CDR1 MNHEY, CDR2 SVGEGT. The trim removed 6 bases at V and 3 bases at J, leaving 2 bases unmatched. The entry originates in a study of T cell responses to AZD1222 COVID-19 vaccine. Background on the study: Second-dose timings of about 4 or about 12 weeks were pooled. The study, taken as a whole, reports: Clonal diversity may have been underestimated in mostly white British donors.

V and J are TRBV6-2 or TRBV6-3 and TRBJ2-7; 7 bases fit TRBD2. Sample: peripheral blood, taken on day 0 of AZD1222 vaccination. The TCR was taken from an adult in good health. The DNA of the CDR3 is TGTGCCAGCAGCCGGACTAGCTACGAGCAGTACTTC. Encoded protein: CASSRTSYEQYF.